Listed below are T cell receptor beta chains from one sample, sequenced in a study of T-cell reconstitution after alpha-beta-depleted transplantation in children. From the PCR reads, TCRdb called clonotypes with MiXCR, one entry per CDR3 protein. The table includes around 670,000 distinct CDR3 sequences, about an eighth detected once. The sequencing used PBMCs, collected before TCRalphabeta/CD19-depleted stem cell transplant. The receptor source for this set is a girl aged 2 to 9 with congenital amegakaryocytic thrombocytopenia, due to receive a stem cell transplant. Each CDR3 is given with its conserved first and last residue. The order of the fields is V gene, clone size, J gene, CDR3 protein. Size is omitted from some rows. Given values are once, few, many or a class for expanded clones.

>TRBV5-1|few|TRBJ2-7
CVSSPTTDRVFLYEQYF
>TRBV7-2|.|TRBJ2-7
CASSSRAGLAVGEQYF
>TRBV20-1|few|TRBJ2-7
CSARGRNKIVYEQYF
>TRBV12-3/TRBV12-4|few|TRBJ2-5
CASSLSEGETQYF
>TRBV12-3/TRBV12-4|.|TRBJ2-5
CASSMTSGEQETQYF
>TRBV4-1|many|TRBJ2-7
CASTRSGRGIYEQYF
>TRBV6-5|many|TRBJ1-1
CASSPKKGTGGTEAFF
>TRBV12-3/TRBV12-4|many|TRBJ2-5
CASTWGAQETQYF
>TRBV20-1|once|TRBJ2-1
CSASYGSGYNEQFF
>TRBV5-1|.|TRBJ2-7
CASSLGTGLPYEQYF
>TRBV9|.|TRBJ2-3
CASSVAPGVVTQYF
>TRBV28|many|TRBJ2-1
CAISRSSYNEQFF
>TRBV5-6|.|TRBJ2-1
CASSLRLTSGIFNEQFF
>TRBV7-2|.|TRBJ2-1
CASSLFSVEQFF
>TRBV20-1|many|TRBJ2-4
CSATEPEGNIQYF
>TRBV12-3/TRBV12-4|.|TRBJ2-7
CASSLPLAGGNYEQYF
>TRBV20-1|.|TRBJ2-5
CSAPRGGGRSQETQYF
>TRBV6-2/TRBV6-3|.|TRBJ2-7
CATGLDRLGSYEQYF
>TRBV7-2|.|TRBJ1-4
CASSLFPDRVGEKLFF
>TRBV20-1|.|TRBJ2-3
CSARDWGGRSTDTQYF
>TRBV6-5|few|TRBJ2-5
CASSYPLDGNGETQYF
>TRBV7-2|.|TRBJ1-1
CASSQLLLNTEAFF
>TRBV11-2|.|TRBJ2-3
CASSLGGPGDTQYF
>TRBV7-9|many|TRBJ2-7
CASSSTTPDRGNEQYF